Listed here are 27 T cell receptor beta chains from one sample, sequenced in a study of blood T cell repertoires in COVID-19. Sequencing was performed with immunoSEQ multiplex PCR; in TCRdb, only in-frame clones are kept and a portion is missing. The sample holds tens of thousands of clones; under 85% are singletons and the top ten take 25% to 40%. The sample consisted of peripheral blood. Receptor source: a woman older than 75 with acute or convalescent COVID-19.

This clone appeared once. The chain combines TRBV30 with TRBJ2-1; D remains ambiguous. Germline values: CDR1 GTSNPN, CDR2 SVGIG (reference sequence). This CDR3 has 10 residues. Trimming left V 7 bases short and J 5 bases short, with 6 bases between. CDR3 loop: CAYLHNEQFF. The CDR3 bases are TGTGCCTACTTACACAATGAGCAGTTCTTC.

CDR3 loop: CASSSGTGITYEQYF. CDR3 sequence (DNA): TGTGCCAGCTCATCTGGGACAGGGATTACCTACGAGCAGTACTTC. V gene TRBV18 combines with J gene TRBJ2-7; TRBD1 matches at 9 bases. The V gene's germline CDR1 is KGHSH and CDR2 LQKENI. Germline trimming cut 5 bases from V and 2 bases from J; bases unmatched to any gene: 7. The length of the CDR3 is 15 residues.

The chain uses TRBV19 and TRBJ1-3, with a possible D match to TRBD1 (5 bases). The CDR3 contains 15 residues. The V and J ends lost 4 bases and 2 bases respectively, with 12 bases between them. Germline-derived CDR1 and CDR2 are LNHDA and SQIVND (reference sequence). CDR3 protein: CASSTTGAPGNTIYF. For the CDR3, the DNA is TGTGCCAGTAGTACCACAGGTGCCCCTGGAAACACCATATATTTT.

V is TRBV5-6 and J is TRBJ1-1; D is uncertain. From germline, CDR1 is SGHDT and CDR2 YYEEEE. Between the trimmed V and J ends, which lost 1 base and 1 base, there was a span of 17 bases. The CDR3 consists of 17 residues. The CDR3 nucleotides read TGTGCCAGCAGCTTGCAGCCCCCTCACAGACAGAACACTGAAGCTTTCTTT. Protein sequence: CASSLQPPHRQNTEAFF.

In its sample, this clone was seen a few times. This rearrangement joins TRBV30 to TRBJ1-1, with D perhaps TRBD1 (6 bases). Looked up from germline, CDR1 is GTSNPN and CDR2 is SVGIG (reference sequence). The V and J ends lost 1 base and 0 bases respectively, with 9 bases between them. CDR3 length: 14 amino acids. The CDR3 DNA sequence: TGTGCCTGGAGTGGGGGGCTCATGAACACTGAAGCTTTCTTT. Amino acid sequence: CAWSGGLMNTEAFF.

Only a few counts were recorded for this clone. CDR3 loop: CAWSPGAGGPDTQYF. The CDR3 nucleotides are TGTGCCTGGAGTCCGGGAGCGGGAGGACCAGATACGCAGTATTTT. The genes are TRBV30 and TRBJ2-3, with 9 nucleotides matching TRBD2. CDR1 and CDR2 (germline): GTSNPN, SVGIG (reference sequence). CDR3 size: 15 residues. With 2 bases clipped from V and 4 bases from J, the junction kept 7 bases outside the gene matches.

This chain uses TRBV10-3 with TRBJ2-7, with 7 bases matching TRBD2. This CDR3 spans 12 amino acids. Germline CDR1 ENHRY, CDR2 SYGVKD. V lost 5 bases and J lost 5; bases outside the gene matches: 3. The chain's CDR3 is CAISWEGHEQYF. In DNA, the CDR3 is TGTGCCATCAGTTGGGAGGGGCACGAGCAGTACTTC.

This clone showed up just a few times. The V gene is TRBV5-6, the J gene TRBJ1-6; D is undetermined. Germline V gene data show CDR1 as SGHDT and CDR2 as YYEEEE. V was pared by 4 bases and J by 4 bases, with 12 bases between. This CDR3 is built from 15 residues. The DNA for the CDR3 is TGTGCCAGCAGCCCTTCGACGGGGTATAATTCACCCCTCCACTTT. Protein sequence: CASSPSTGYNSPLHF.

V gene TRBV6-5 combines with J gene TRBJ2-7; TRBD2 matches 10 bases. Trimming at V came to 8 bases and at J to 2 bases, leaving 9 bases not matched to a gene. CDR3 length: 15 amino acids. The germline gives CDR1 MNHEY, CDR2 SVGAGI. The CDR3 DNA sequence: TGTGCCAGCGGCTTAGGAGCGGGAGGGGCCTACGAGCAGTACTTC. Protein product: CASGLGAGGAYEQYF.

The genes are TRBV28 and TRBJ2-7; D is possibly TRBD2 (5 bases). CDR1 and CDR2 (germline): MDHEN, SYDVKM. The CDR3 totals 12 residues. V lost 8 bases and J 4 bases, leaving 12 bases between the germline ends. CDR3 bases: TGTGCCAGCGCCCTCGCGGGTTACGAGCAGTACTTC. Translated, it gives CASALAGYEQYF.

The CDR3 coding sequence is TGTGCCAGCAGCAGACAGACCGGGGAGCTGTTTTTT. Translation gives CASSRQTGELFF. V and J are TRBV12-3 or TRBV12-4 and TRBJ2-2; D may be TRBD1 (5 bases). CDR3 length: 12 amino acids. V was shortened by 6 bases and J by 5 bases, with 7 bases between the two germline ends.

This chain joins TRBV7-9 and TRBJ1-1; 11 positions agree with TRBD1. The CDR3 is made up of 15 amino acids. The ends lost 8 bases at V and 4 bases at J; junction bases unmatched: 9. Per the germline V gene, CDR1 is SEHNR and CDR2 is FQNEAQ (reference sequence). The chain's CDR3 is CASFGQGAMGTEAFF. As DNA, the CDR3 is TGTGCCAGCTTTGGACAGGGGGCGATGGGCACTGAAGCTTTCTTT.

The CDR3 region is CASSFNSAYEQYF. In DNA, the CDR3 is TGTGCCAGCAGTTTTAACAGTGCCTACGAGCAGTACTTC. The chain combines TRBV12-3 or TRBV12-4 with TRBJ2-7, with unresolved D. This CDR3 is built from 13 residues. Trimming removed 3 bases from V and 2 bases from J, with 8 bases in between.

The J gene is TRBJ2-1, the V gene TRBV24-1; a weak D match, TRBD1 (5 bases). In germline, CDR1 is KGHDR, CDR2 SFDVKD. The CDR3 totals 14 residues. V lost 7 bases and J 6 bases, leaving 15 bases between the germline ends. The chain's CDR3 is CATSTNGQTNEQFF. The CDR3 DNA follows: TGTGCCACCAGCACAAATGGACAAACCAATGAGCAGTTCTTC.

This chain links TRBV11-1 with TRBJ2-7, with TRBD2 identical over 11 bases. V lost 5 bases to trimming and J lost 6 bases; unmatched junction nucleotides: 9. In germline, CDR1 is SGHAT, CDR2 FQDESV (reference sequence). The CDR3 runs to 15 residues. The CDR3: CASSIGGLAGGEQYF. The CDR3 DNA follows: TGTGCCAGCAGCATCGGCGGTCTAGCGGGAGGCGAGCAGTACTTC. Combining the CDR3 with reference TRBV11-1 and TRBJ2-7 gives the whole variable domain EAEVAQSPRYKITEKSQAVAFWCDPISGHATLYWYRQILGQGPELLVQFQDESVVDDSQLPKDRFSAERLKGVDSTLKIQPAELGDSAMYLCASSIGGLAGGEQYFGPGTRLTVT.

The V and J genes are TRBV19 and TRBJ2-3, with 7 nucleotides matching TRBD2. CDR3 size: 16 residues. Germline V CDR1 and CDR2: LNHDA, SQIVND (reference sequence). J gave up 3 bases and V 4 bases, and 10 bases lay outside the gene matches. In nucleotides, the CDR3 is TGTGCCAGTAGTAAACCCCCCGGACTAGATACAGATACGCAGTATTTT. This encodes CASSKPPGLDTDTQYF.

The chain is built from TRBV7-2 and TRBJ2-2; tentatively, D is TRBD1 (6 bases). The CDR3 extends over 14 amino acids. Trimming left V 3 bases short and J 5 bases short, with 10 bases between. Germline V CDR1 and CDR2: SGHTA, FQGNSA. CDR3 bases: TGTGCCAGCAGCTTGACCCAGGGGACCGGGGAGCTGTTTTTT. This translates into CASSLTQGTGELFF.

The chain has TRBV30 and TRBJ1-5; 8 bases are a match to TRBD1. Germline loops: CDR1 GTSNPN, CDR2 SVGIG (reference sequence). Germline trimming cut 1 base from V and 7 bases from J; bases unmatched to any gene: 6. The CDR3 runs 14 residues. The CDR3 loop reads CAWSGGRTGQPQHF. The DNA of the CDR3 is TGTGCCTGGAGTGGGGGAAGGACAGGGCAGCCCCAGCATTTT. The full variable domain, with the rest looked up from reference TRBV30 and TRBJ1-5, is SQTIHQWPATLVQPVGSPLSLECTVEGTSNPNLYWYRQAAGRGLQLLFYSVGIGQISSEVPQNLSASRPQDRQFILSSKKLLLSDSGFYLCAWSGGRTGQPQHFGDGTRLSIL.

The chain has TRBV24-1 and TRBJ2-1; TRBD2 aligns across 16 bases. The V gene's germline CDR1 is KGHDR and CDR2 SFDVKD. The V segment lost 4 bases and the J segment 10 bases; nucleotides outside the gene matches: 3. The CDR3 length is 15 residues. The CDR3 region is CATSDRGLAGGEQFF. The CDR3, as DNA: TGTGCCACCAGTGACCGGGGACTAGCGGGAGGGGAGCAGTTCTTC.

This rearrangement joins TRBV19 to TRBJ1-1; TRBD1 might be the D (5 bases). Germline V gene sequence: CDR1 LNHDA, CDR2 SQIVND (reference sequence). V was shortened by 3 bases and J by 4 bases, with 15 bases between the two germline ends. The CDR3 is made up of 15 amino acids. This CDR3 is CASSIPPTGITEAFF. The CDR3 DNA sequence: TGTGCCAGTAGTATCCCCCCCACAGGTATCACTGAAGCTTTCTTT.

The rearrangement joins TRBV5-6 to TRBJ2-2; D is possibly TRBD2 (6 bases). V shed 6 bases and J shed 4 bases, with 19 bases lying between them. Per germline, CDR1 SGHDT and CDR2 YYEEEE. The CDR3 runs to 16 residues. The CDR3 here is CASISVAAFGTGELFF. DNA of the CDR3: TGTGCCAGCATCTCAGTAGCGGCTTTCGGCACCGGGGAGCTGTTTTTT. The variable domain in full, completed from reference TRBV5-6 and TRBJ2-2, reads DAGVTQSPTHLIKTRGQQVTLRCSPKSGHDTVSWYQQALGQGPQFIFQYYEEEERQRGNFPDRFSGHQFPNYSSELNVNALLLGDSALYLCASISVAAFGTGELFFGEGSRLTVL.

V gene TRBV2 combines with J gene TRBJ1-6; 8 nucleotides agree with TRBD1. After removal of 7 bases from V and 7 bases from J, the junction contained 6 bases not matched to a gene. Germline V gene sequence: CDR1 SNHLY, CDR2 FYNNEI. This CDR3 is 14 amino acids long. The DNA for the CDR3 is TGTGCCAGCAAGAAGACAGGGGAAAATTCACCCCTCCACTTT. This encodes CASKKTGENSPLHF.

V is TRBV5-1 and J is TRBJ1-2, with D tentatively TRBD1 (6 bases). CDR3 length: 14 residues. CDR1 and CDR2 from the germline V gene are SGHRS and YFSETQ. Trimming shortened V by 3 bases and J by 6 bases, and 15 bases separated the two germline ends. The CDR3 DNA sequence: TGCGCCAGCAGCTCCCAGGGGCAATGGGATGGCTACACCTTC. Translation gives CASSSQGQWDGYTF. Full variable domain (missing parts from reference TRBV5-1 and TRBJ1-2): KAGVTQTPRYLIKTRGQQVTLSCSPISGHRSVSWYQQTPGQGLQFLFEYFSETQRNKGNFPGRFSGRQFSNSRSEMNVSTLELGDSALYLCASSSQGQWDGYTFGSGTRLTVV.

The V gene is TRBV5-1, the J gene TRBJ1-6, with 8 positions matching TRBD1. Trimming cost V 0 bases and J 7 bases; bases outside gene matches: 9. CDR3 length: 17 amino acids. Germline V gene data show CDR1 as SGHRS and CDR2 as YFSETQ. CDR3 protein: CASSLVDQGQANSPLHF. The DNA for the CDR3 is TGCGCCAGCAGCTTGGTGGACCAGGGACAGGCAAATTCACCCCTCCACTTT.

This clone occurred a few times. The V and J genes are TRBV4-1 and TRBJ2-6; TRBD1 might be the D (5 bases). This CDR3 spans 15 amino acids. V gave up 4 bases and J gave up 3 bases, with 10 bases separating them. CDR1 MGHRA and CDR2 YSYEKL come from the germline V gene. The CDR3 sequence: CASSPQGSGANVLTF. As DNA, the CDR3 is TGCGCCAGCAGCCCCCAGGGTAGTGGGGCCAACGTCCTGACTTTC.

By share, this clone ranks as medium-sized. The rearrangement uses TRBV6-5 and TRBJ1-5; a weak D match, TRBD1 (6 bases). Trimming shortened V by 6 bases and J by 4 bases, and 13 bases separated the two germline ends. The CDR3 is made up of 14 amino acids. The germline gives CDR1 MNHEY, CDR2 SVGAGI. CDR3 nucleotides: TGTGCCAGCAGCCCCGGACAGCTTAATCAGCCCCAGCATTTT. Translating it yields CASSPGQLNQPQHF.

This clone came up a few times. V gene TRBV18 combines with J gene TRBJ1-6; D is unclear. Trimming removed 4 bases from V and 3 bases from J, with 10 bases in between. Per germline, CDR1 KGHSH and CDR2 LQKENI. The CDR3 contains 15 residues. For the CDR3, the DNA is TGTGCCAGCTCACAGATGCCGGTCTATAATTCACCCCTCCACTTT. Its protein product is CASSQMPVYNSPLHF. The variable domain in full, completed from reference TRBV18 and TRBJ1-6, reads NAGVMQNPRHLVRRRGQEARLRCSPMKGHSHVYWYRQLPEEGLKFMVYLQKENIIDESGMPKERFSAEFPKEGPSILRIQQVVRGDSAAYFCASSQMPVYNSPLHFGNGTRLTVT.